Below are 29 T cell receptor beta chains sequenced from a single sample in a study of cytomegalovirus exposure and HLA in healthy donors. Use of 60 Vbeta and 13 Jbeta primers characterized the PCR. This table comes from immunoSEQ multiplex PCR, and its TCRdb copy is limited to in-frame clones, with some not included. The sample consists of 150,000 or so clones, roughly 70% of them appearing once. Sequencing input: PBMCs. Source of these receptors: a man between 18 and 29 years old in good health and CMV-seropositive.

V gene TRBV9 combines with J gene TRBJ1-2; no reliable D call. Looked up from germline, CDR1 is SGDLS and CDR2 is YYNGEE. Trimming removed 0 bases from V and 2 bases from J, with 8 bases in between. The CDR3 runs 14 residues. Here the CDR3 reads CASSVDPGNYGYTF. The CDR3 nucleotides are TGTGCCAGCAGCGTAGATCCGGGGAACTATGGCTACACCTTC.

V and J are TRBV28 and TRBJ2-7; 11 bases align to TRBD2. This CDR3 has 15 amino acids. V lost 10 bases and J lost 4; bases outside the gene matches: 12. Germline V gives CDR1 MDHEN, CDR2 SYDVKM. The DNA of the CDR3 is TGTGCCACCACCGCGTTTAGCGGGAGGGGGTACGAGCAGTACTTC. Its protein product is CATTAFSGRGYEQYF.

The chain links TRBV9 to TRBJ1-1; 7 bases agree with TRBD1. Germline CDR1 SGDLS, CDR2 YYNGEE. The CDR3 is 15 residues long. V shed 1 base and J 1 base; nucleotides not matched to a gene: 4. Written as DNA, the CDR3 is TGTGCCAGCAGCGTATCCCGGGACAGGAACACTGAAGCTTTCTTT. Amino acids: CASSVSRDRNTEAFF.

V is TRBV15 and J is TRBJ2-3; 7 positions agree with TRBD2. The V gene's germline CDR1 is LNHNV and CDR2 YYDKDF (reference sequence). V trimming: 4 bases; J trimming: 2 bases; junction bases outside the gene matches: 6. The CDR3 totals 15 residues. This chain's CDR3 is CATSIGGLDTDTQYF. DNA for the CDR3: TGTGCCACCAGCATAGGAGGACTAGACACAGATACGCAGTATTTT.

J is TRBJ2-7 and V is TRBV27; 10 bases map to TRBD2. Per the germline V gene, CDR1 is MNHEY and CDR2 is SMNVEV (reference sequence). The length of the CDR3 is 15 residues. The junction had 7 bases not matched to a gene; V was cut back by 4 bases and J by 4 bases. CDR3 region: CASSWGLAGVYEQYF. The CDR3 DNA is TGTGCCAGCAGTTGGGGCCTAGCGGGGGTATACGAGCAGTACTTC.

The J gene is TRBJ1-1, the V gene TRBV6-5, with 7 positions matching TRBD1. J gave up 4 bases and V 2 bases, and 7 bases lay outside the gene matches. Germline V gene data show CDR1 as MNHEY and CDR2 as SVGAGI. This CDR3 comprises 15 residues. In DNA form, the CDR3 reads TGTGCCAGCAGTTACGACAGGGAACTGGGCACTGAAGCTTTCTTT. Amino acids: CASSYDRELGTEAFF.

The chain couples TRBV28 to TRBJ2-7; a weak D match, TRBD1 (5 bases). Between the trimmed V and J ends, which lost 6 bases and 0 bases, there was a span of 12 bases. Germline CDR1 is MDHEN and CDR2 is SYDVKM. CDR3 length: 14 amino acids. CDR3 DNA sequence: TGTGCCAGCAGCCAACAAACAGGCTCCTACGAGCAGTACTTC. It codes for CASSQQTGSYEQYF.

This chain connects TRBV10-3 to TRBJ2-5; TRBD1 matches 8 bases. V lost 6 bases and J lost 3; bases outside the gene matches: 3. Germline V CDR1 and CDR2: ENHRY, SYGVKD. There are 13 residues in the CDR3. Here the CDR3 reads CAISRTGKETQYF. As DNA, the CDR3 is TGTGCCATCAGCCGGACAGGGAAAGAGACCCAGTACTTC.

The CDR3 DNA is TGCGCCAGCAGCTTGGACATCTACAATGAGCAGTTCTTC. This sequence encodes CASSLDIYNEQFF. The J gene is TRBJ2-1, the V gene TRBV5-1; no firm D call. CDR1 and CDR2 from the germline V gene are SGHRS and YFSETQ. The CDR3 is made up of 13 amino acids. Deletions cut 0 bases from V and 3 bases from J, with 4 bases between.

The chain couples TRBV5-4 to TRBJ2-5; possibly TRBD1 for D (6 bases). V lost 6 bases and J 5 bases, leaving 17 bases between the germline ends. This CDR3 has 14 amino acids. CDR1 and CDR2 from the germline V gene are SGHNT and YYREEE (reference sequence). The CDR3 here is CASTIQGIEETQYF. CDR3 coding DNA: TGTGCCAGCACAATACAGGGTATTGAGGAGACCCAGTACTTC.

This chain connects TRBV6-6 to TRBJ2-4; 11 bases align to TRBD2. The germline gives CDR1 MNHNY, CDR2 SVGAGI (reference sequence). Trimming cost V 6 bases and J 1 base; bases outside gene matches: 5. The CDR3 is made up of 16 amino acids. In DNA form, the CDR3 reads TGTGCCAGCAGGCCTTTAGCGGGAGGGGCCAAAAACATTCAGTACTTC. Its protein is CASRPLAGGAKNIQYF.

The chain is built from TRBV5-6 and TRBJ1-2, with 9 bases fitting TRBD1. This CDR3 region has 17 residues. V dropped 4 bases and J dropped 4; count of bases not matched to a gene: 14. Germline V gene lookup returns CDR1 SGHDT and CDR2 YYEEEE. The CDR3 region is CASSRAQQGAQGYGYTF. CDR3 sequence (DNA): TGTGCCAGCAGCCGAGCCCAACAGGGGGCGCAAGGCTATGGCTACACCTTC.

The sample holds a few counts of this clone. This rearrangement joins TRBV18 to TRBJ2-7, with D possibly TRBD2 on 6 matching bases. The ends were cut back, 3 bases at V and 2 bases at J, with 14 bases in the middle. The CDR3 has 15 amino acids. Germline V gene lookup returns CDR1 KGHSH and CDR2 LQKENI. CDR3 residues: CASSPVTSFTYEQYF. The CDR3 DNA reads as TGTGCCAGCTCACCCGTGACTAGTTTTACCTACGAGCAGTACTTC.

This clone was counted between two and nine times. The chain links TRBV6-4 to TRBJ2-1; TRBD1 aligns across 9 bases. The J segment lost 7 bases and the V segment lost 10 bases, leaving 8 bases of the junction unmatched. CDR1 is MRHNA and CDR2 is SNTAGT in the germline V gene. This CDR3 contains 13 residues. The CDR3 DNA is TGTGCCACCCAGGGACAGGGAGGAAATGAGCAGTTCTTC. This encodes CATQGQGGNEQFF.

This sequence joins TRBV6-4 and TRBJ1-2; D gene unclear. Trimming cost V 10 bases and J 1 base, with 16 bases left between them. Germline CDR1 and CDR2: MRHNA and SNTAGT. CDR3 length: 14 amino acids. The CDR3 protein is CATQVEAGNYGYTF. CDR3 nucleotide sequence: TGTGCCACCCAAGTGGAGGCGGGTAACTATGGCTACACCTTC.

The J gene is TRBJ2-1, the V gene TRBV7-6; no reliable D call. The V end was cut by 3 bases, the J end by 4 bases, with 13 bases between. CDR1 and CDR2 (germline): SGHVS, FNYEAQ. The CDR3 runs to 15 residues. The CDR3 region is CASSLSTTIYNEQFF. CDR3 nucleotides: TGTGCCAGCAGCTTGTCGACGACAATATACAATGAGCAGTTCTTC.

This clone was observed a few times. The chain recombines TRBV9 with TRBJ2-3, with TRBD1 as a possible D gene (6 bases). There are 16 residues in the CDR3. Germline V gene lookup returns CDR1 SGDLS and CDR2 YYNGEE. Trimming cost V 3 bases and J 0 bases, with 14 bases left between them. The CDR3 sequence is CASSAQGIGSTDTQYF. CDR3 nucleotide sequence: TGTGCCAGCAGCGCACAGGGAATTGGGAGCACAGATACGCAGTATTTT.

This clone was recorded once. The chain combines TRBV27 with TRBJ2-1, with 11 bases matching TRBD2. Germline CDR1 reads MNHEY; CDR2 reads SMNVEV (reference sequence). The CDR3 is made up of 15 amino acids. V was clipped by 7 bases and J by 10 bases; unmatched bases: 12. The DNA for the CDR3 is TGTGCCAGCACCTTGGGGATTACTAGCGGGGGCGAGCAGTTCTTC. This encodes CASTLGITSGGEQFF.

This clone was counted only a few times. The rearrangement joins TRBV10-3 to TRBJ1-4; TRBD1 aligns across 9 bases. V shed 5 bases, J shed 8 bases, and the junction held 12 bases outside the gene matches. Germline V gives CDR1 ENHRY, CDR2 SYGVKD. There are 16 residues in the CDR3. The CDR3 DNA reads TGTGCCATCAGTACCGAGAACAGGGGGCTGGAAGAAAAACTGTTTTTT. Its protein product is CAISTENRGLEEKLFF.

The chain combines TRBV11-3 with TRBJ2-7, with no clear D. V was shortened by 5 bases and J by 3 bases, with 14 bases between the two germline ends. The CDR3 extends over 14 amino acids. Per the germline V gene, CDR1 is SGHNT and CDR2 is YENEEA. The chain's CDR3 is CASSPSRSGYEQYF. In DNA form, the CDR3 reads TGTGCCAGCAGCCCCTCTCGATCCGGCTACGAGCAGTACTTC.

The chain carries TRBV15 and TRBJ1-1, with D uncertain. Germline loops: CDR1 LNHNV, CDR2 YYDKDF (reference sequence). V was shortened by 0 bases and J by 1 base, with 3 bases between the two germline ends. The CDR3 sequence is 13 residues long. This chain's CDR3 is CATSRDRNTEAFF. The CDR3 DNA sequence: TGTGCCACCAGCAGAGATAGGAACACTGAAGCTTTCTTT.

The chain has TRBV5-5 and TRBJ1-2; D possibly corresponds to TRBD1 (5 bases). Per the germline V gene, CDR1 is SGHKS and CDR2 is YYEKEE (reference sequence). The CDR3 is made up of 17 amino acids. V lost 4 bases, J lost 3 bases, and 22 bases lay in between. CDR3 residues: CASSRRQIADSYYGYTF. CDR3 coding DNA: TGTGCCAGCAGCCGGCGACAGATAGCAGATTCCTACTATGGCTACACCTTC.

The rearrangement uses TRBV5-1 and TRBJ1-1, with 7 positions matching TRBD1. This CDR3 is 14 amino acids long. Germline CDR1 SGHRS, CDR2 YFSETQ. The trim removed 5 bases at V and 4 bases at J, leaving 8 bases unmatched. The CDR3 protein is CASSYQGVGTEAFF. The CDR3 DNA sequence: TGCGCCAGCAGTTATCAGGGGGTTGGCACTGAAGCTTTCTTT.

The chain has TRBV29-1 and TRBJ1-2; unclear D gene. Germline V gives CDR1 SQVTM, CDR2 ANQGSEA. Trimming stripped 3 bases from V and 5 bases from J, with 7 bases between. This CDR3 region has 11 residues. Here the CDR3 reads CSVDRPYGYTF. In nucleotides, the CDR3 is TGCAGCGTTGACAGGCCTTATGGCTACACCTTC.

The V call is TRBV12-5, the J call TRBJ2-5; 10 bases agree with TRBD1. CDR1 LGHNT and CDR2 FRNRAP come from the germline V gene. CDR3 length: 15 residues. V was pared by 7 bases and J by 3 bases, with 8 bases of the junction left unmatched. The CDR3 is CASAQGQGDKETQYF. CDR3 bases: TGTGCTAGTGCCCAAGGACAGGGGGATAAAGAGACCCAGTACTTC.

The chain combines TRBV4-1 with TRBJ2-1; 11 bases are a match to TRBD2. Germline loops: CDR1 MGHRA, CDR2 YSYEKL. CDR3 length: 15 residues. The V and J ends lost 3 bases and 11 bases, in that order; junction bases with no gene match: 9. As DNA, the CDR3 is TGCGCCAGCAGCCAGCAGGTGACTAGCGGGAAAAAGCAGTTCTTC. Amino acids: CASSQQVTSGKKQFF.

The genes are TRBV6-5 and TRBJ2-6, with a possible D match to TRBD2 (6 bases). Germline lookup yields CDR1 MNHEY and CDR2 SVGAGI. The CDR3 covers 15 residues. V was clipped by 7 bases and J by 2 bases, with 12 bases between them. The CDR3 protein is CASTQSGAGANVLTF. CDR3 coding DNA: TGTGCCAGCACACAGTCGGGGGCTGGGGCCAACGTCCTGACTTTC.

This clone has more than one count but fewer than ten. CDR3 coding DNA: TGTGCCAGCAGCTTAGTCTCAGGAAACATGAACACTGAAGCTTTCTTT. Protein product: CASSLVSGNMNTEAFF. The V gene is TRBV7-9, the J gene TRBJ1-1, with D uncertain. In germline, CDR1 is SEHNR, CDR2 FQNEAQ (reference sequence). V gave up 1 base and J gave up 0 bases, with 12 bases separating them. CDR3 size: 16 residues.

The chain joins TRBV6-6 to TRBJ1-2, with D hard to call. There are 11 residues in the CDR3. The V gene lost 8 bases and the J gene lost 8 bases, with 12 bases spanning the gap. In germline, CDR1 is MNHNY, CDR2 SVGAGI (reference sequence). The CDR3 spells CASSSRVGYTF. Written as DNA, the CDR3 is TGTGCCAGCTCCTCAAGAGTGGGCTACACCTTC.